Below, one T cell receptor (beta chain) is given with its context. This sample stems from a study of CD8 T cells in Susac syndrome. Study in general: Blood was drawn from Susac syndrome patients while they were therapy-naive, on corticosteroids, or on intravenous immunoglobulin alone.

The Susac syndrome patients fit the recently defined diagnostic criteria for definite or probable disease. The CD8+ and CD4+ T cells were isolated magnetically using a negative isolation approach, whereas the TEMRA cells were enriched by FACS. Random hexamers were used to reverse transcribe the RNA input (about 0.5 to 1 ug). In TCRdb, the immunoSEQ multiplex PCR reads were re-called with MiXCR into one record per CDR3 protein. The sample has 150,000 to 200,000 distinct CDR3 sequences; roughly 95% are singletons. The CDR3 sequence is 13 residues long. V dropped 5 bases and J dropped 10 bases, with 15 bases sitting between them. Germline values: CDR1 SEHNR, CDR2 FQNEAQ (reference sequence).

The chain combines TRBV7-9 with TRBJ2-1; possibly TRBD2 for D (5 bases). This TCR derives from a human donor with Susac syndrome. Specimen: CD4+ T cells from PBMCs. The CDR3 DNA reads as TGTGCCAGCAGCGGGAGCAGGCGAGGGGAGCAGTTCTTC. This translates into CASSGSRRGEQFF.